The 18 T cell receptor beta chains in this list originate from one sample, sequenced in a study of pediatric ulcerative colitis. Data came from immunoSEQ multiplex PCR; TCRdb stores just in-frame clones and leaves some out. The table records around 36,000 clones, about 81% of them present only once. The rectum was sampled with one to two pinch biopsies at colonoscopy. Sequenced material: gut tissue. Source of these receptors: a boy under 18 with mild ulcerative colitis.

About this clone: The same CDR3 is also encoded by other DNA sequences in this sample. The rearrangement uses TRBV5-1 and TRBJ1-2; no clear D. Germline-derived CDR1 and CDR2 are SGHRS and YFSETQ. The CDR3 is made up of 13 amino acids. V shed 2 bases and J shed 3 bases, with 8 bases lying between them. CDR3 residues: CASSLYRDYGYTF. DNA of the CDR3: TGCGCCAGCAGCTTATACAGAGACTATGGCTACACCTTC.

This chain uses TRBV5-1 with TRBJ2-1; 10 positions agree with TRBD1. The germline gives CDR1 SGHRS, CDR2 YFSETQ. The CDR3 runs to 21 residues. Unmatched junction bases numbered 19, after V lost 2 bases and J lost 2 bases. The CDR3 coding sequence is TGCGCCAGCAGCTTCTTCCTTAAAAGTACCGGGACAGGGGTTACCTACAATGAGCAGTTCTTC. It yields the protein CASSFFLKSTGTGVTYNEQFF.

The V call is TRBV5-1, the J call TRBJ2-2; D call uncertain. This CDR3 spans 15 amino acids. Germline V gene data show CDR1 as SGHRS and CDR2 as YFSETQ. V was pared by 0 bases and J by 0 bases, with 6 bases between. The DNA of the CDR3 is TGCGCCAGCAGCTTGGGGCAGACGAACACCGGGGAGCTGTTTTTT. Protein sequence: CASSLGQTNTGELFF.

The genes are TRBV29-1 and TRBJ1-2; D gene unclear. The CDR3 has 11 residues. The germline V and J ends were trimmed by 3 bases and 3 bases, with 5 bases remaining between them. Germline V CDR1 and CDR2: SQVTM, ANQGSEA. In DNA, the CDR3 is TGCAGCGTTGAGTACTACTATGGCTACACCTTC. It codes for CSVEYYYGYTF.

The rearrangement joins TRBV11-2 to TRBJ2-1, with 8 bases matching TRBD2. The CDR3 is 15 residues long. The ends lost 0 bases at V and 2 bases at J; junction bases unmatched: 0. CDR1 and CDR2 (germline): SGHAT, FQNNGV. The CDR3 DNA follows: TGTGCCAGCAGCTTAGAACTAGCGGCCTACAATGAGCAGTTCTTC. Protein: CASSLELAAYNEQFF.

This clone appeared a few times. The chain carries TRBV2 and TRBJ1-1; D remains ambiguous. V lost 4 bases, J lost 6 bases, and 9 bases lay in between. The CDR3 totals 12 residues. Per germline, CDR1 SNHLY and CDR2 FYNNEI. The CDR3 DNA is TGTGCCAGCAGTGTGGCCCACCCTGAAGCTTTCTTT. As protein: CASSVAHPEAFF.

This chain connects TRBV19 to TRBJ2-3, with no clear D. The germline V and J ends were trimmed by 3 bases and 7 bases, with 8 bases remaining between them. The CDR3 is 12 residues long. The V gene's germline CDR1 is LNHDA and CDR2 SQIVND (reference sequence). The CDR3 loop reads CASSISPYTQYF. The CDR3 nucleotides read TGTGCCAGTAGTATCAGCCCATATACGCAGTATTTT.

V is TRBV30 and J is TRBJ2-1, with D perhaps TRBD2 (6 bases). Germline values: CDR1 GTSNPN, CDR2 SVGIG (reference sequence). The CDR3 loop spans 13 amino acids. Trimming cost V 4 bases and J 4 bases, with 11 bases left between them. CDR3 sequence (DNA): TGTGCCTGGACTGGACTACCGTACAATGAGCAGTTCTTC. This encodes CAWTGLPYNEQFF. Variable domain in full (rest from reference TRBV30 and TRBJ2-1): SQTIHQWPATLVQPVGSPLSLECTVEGTSNPNLYWYRQAAGRGLQLLFYSVGIGQISSEVPQNLSASRPQDRQFILSSKKLLLSDSGFYLCAWTGLPYNEQFFGPGTRLTVL.

The rearrangement links TRBV19 to TRBJ1-3, with D perhaps TRBD1 (5 bases). Trimming stripped 6 bases from V and 0 bases from J, with 15 bases between. Germline-derived CDR1 and CDR2 are LNHDA and SQIVND (reference sequence). There are 16 residues in the CDR3. The CDR3 sequence: CASSLAGLYSGNTIYF. CDR3 DNA: TGTGCCAGTAGCCTAGCAGGGCTCTACTCTGGAAACACCATATATTTT. The whole variable domain, remainder taken from reference TRBV19 and TRBJ1-3, is DGGITQSPKYLFRKEGQNVTLSCEQNLNHDAMYWYRQDPGQGLRLIYYSQIVNDFQKGDIAEGYSVSREKKESFPLTVTSAQKNPTAFYLCASSLAGLYSGNTIYFGEGSWLTVV.

This clone was picked up one time. CDR3 nucleotide sequence: TGTGCCAGCAGTGAAAGGCGGAACACAGATACGCAGTATTTT. Its translation is CASSERRNTDTQYF. The rearrangement links TRBV2 to TRBJ2-3; D is undetermined. The V and J ends lost 2 bases and 2 bases respectively, with 8 bases between them. CDR3 length: 14 residues. CDR1 is SNHLY, CDR2 FYNNEI, per germline.

V usage is TRBV5-6 and J usage is TRBJ2-7; either TRBD1 or TRBD2 may supply D (6 bases each). Trimming took off 4 bases at V and 6 bases at J, with 14 bases between the two ends. Germline CDR1 reads SGHDT; CDR2 reads YYEEEE. The CDR3 has 13 amino acids. This CDR3 reads CASSLGRGAEQYF. CDR3 nucleotide sequence: TGTGCCAGCAGCCTGGGAAGGGGGGCCGAGCAGTACTTC.

This chain's CDR3 is CASSLTWSSGGNEQFF. The CDR3 DNA is TGTGCCAGCAGCTTAACTTGGTCTAGCGGGGGGAATGAGCAGTTCTTC. V and J are TRBV7-3 and TRBJ2-1; 11 bases are a match to TRBD2. V lost 0 bases and J lost 7; bases outside the gene matches: 5. The CDR3 is made up of 16 amino acids. The germline CDR1 and CDR2 sequences are SGHTA and FQGTGA.

This chain connects TRBV6-1 to TRBJ2-7; possibly TRBD1 for D (5 bases). V lost 2 bases to trimming and J lost 0 bases, with 11 bases between them. The germline V gene has CDR1 MNHNS and CDR2 SASEGT. The CDR3 is made up of 15 amino acids. This chain's CDR3 is CASSEQGSGSYEQYF. CDR3 nucleotides: TGTGCCAGCAGTGAACAGGGCTCAGGCTCCTACGAGCAGTACTTC.

In regard to this clone: The sample has other DNA sequences that encode this CDR3 too. V usage is TRBV5-8 and J usage is TRBJ1-2, with 9 bases matching TRBD1. V lost 5 bases to trimming and J lost 2 bases; unmatched junction nucleotides: 1. This CDR3 has 13 residues. CDR1 and CDR2 from the germline V gene are SGHTS and YDEGEE. The CDR3 here is CASRGQGNYGYTF. CDR3 sequence (DNA): TGTGCCAGCAGAGGACAGGGGAACTATGGCTACACCTTC. Filled out from reference TRBV5-8 and TRBJ1-2, the complete variable domain reads EAGVTQSPTHLIKTRGQQATLRCSPISGHTSVYWYQQALGLGLQFLLWYDEGEERNRGNFPPRFSGRQFPNYSSELNVNALELEDSALYLCASRGQGNYGYTFGSGTRLTVV.

This chain links TRBV7-8 with TRBJ2-2; TRBD2 matches 9 bases. Unmatched junction bases numbered 13, after V lost 1 base and J lost 4 bases. Looked up from germline, CDR1 is SGHVS and CDR2 is FQNEAQ. The CDR3 totals 19 residues. This CDR3 reads CASSLGVGWGLAPTGELFF. The CDR3 DNA follows: TGTGCCAGCAGCTTAGGGGTTGGGTGGGGACTAGCCCCCACCGGGGAGCTGTTTTTT. Full variable domain (outside the CDR3, taken from reference TRBV7-8 and TRBJ2-2): GAGVSQSPRYKVAKRGQDVALRCDPISGHVSLFWYQQALGQGPEFLTYFQNEAQLDKSGLPSDRFFAERPEGSVSTLKIQRTQQEDSAVYLCASSLGVGWGLAPTGELFFGEGSRLTVL.

The V gene is TRBV6-6, the J gene TRBJ1-2; D possibly corresponds to TRBD1 (5 bases). Between the trimmed V and J ends, which lost 2 bases and 8 bases, there was a span of 12 bases. Germline lookup yields CDR1 MNHNY and CDR2 SVGAGI (reference sequence). The CDR3 totals 13 residues. The CDR3 DNA reads TGTGCCAGCAGTTACCTACAGGTTTTGGGCTACACCTTC. Amino acid sequence: CASSYLQVLGYTF.

CDR3 residues: CASSLDGTSGEATTYEQYF. For the CDR3, the DNA is TGTGCCAGCAGCTTGGACGGGACTAGCGGGGAGGCAACTACGTACGAGCAGTACTTC. The chain employs TRBV5-6 and TRBJ2-7; 13 nucleotides match TRBD2. Trimming at V came to 0 bases and at J to 4 bases, leaving 13 bases not matched to a gene. There are 19 residues in the CDR3. CDR1 is SGHDT, CDR2 YYEEEE, per germline. The full variable domain, with the rest looked up from reference TRBV5-6 and TRBJ2-7, is DAGVTQSPTHLIKTRGQQVTLRCSPKSGHDTVSWYQQALGQGPQFIFQYYEEEERQRGNFPDRFSGHQFPNYSSELNVNALLLGDSALYLCASSLDGTSGEATTYEQYFGPGTRLTVT.

The V call is TRBV10-3, the J call TRBJ1-2; 8 bases map to TRBD1. The V gene's germline CDR1 is ENHRY and CDR2 SYGVKD. The ends lost 5 bases at V and 6 bases at J; junction bases unmatched: 5. The CDR3 has 13 residues. The CDR3 region is CAISTGGEDGYTF. The DNA for the CDR3 is TGTGCCATCAGTACAGGGGGTGAGGATGGCTACACCTTC.